This entry features one TCR beta chain sequence. This clonotype was seen ten or more times. This clone's antigen is unknown. It has no much larger one-base neighbor in the sample; base qualities were not kept. This sample is part of a study of early T cells in non-severe SARS-CoV-2 infection (dated by TCRdb to about 2021). Broadly, across the study: Because TCR sequencing relied on bulk RNA taken from unsorted whole blood, pairing of alpha and beta chains was not possible. Here is what the overall study found, with its caveats: VDJdb matching was skewed toward anti-spike CD8 responses, so virus-specific expansions were likely underestimated and private and CD4 specificities were missed.

Set within a cohort of healthcare workers in London, UK, this nested case-control study involved weekly PCR testing of nasopharyngeal swabs along with blood sampling. Healthcare workers were recruited during the week of the UK lockdown, between 23 and 31 March 2020, and followed weekly for up to about 15 weeks. V and J lose 8 bases and 6 bases, and a span of 17 bases separates them. CDR1 and CDR2 are read off the germline V gene as SQVTM and ANQGSEA. The CDR3, from cysteine to phenylalanine, totals 12 residues. The DNA shown is the 36-base CDR3, in frame from base 1. The method was 5' RACE. The data were produced on a NextSeq 500. In the TCR library protocol, unique molecular identifiers were attached to individual cDNA molecules to correct for PCR bias and sequencing error. Both TCR alpha and beta chains were sequenced, and tight co-correlation was observed between alpha and beta sequence abundances in each sample. Per the source publication's procedure: V gene, J gene and CDR3 annotation of TCR sequences was performed with Decombinator V4. TCRs were defined as expanded if a significant change between any two time points was detected under a Poisson model with p below 0.0001. TCR abundances were normalised to the total number of TCRs sequenced in each sample and reported as counts per million. TRAV1-2 paired with TRAJ12, TRAJ20 or TRAJ33 defined MAIT TCRs, while TRAV10 paired with TRAJ18 defined iNKT TCRs. A search of VDJdb, accessed on 1 November 2021, was run for TCRs annotated to CMV, EBV and SARS-CoV-2, with TCRs annotated for multiple antigens excluded. Using fastp at Q25 and MiXCR, TCRdb reprocessed the public reads and kept productive beta chains. Duplicate CDR3 protein sequences are folded into a single record with the most common DNA and genes. For this entry, the V and J calls and clone size follow TCRdb and not the study's own pipeline. For this sample the table gives roughly 46,000 distinct CDR3 sequences, of which around 7% were detected only once. Around 5.1% of the sample goes to the ten largest clones.

The sequenced sample consisted of whole blood. The sequence was collected from an adult who was a healthcare worker with PCR-confirmed SARS-CoV-2 infection or an uninfected control (not recorded which). The sequence joins TRBV29-1 to TRBJ2-7; TRBD1 is perhaps the D gene, given 6 matching bases. At the DNA level, the sequence is TGCAGCTCCACTGGTGGGGGCGGCGAGCAGTACTTC. Translated, it reads CSSTGGGGEQYF.